Sequencing of this T cell receptor (beta chain) was carried out in a study of glioma-infiltrating T cells after dendritic cell vaccination. Findings and caveats of the study: Higher TCR clonality did not directly relate to longer survival.

The primer mix had 60 V beta and 13 J beta primers. Assay used: immunoSEQ multiplex PCR; TCRdb lists only in-frame clones, some missing. The table lists under 100,000 clones, more than 75% of them singletons. The length of the CDR3 is 15 residues. The germline gives CDR1 MNHEY, CDR2 SVGAGI. Trimming at V came to 6 bases and at J to 4 bases, leaving 9 bases not matched to a gene. As regards this clone: Its antigen is as yet unknown.

Material: blood, obtained before dendritic cell vaccination. This sequence originates from a human donor with glioblastoma. The rearrangement joins TRBV6-5 to TRBJ1-3; 7 nucleotides line up with TRBD1. Written as DNA, the CDR3 is TGTGCCAGCAGGCCTGGACAGGACGCGGGAAACACCATATATTTT. This codes for CASRPGQDAGNTIYF.